The 26 T cell receptor beta chains below come from one sample, sequenced in a study of identical twins' blood T cells. Each CDR3 protein gets one entry after TCRdb re-called the 5' RACE reads with MiXCR. The sample includes fewer than 450,000 distinct CDR3 sequences, about 28% of them seen just once. Sequencing was performed on PBMCs. Source of these receptors: a woman aged 18 to 55 in good health.

This clonotype was counted ten times or more. The gene calls are TRBV20-1 and TRBJ2-3; D gene unclear. With 6 bases removed from V and 6 bases from J, the gap between germline ends came to 10 bases. Germline CDR1 DFQATT, CDR2 SNEGSKA (reference sequence). The CDR3 has 11 residues. The CDR3 DNA follows: TGCAGTGCAGCGATGGGTGATACGCAGTATTTT. It specifies CSAAMGDTQYF.

CDR3 DNA sequence: TGTGCCAGCAGTAACCCCCAAAGGACAGGGACCGGGGAGCTGTTTTTT. This translates into CASSNPQRTGTGELFF. The V gene is TRBV12-3 or TRBV12-4, the J gene TRBJ2-2, with 8 bases lining up with TRBD1. The V gene end was trimmed by 5 bases and the J gene end by 5 bases; junction bases not matched to a gene: 10. The CDR3 contains 16 residues.

The chain has TRBV11-2 and TRBJ2-5; D is perhaps TRBD2 (5 bases). CDR3 length: 13 residues. Trimming removed 4 bases at V and 4 bases at J, with 10 bases between. CDR1 SGHAT and CDR2 FQNNGV come from the germline V gene. CDR3 loop: CASSSGLGETQYF. CDR3 sequence (DNA): TGTGCCAGCAGCTCAGGACTGGGAGAGACCCAGTACTTC.

The chain couples TRBV24-1 to TRBJ2-3; no clear D gene. From germline, CDR1 is KGHDR and CDR2 SFDVKD. V gave up 6 bases and J gave up 2 bases, with 14 bases separating them. The CDR3 loop spans 15 amino acids. CDR3 sequence: CATSPGGYHTDTQYF. In nucleotides, the CDR3 is TGTGCCACCAGTCCGGGCGGCTACCACACAGATACGCAGTATTTT.

A note on this clonotype: A much larger clone differs from this one at a single base, so this may be a read error. The chain joins TRBV2 to TRBJ1-6; unclear D gene. The CDR3 runs to 11 residues. The germline V gene encodes CDR1 SNHLY and CDR2 FYNNEI. V lost 6 bases to trimming and J lost 8 bases, with 5 bases between them. The DNA of the CDR3 is TGTGCCAGCAGCGATGATTCACCCCTCCACTTT. Its protein product is CASSDDSPLHF.

V usage is TRBV2 and J usage is TRBJ2-2; D is uncertain. The CDR3 extends over 14 amino acids. V lost 8 bases to trimming and J lost 3 bases, with 13 bases between them. Looked up from germline, CDR1 is SNHLY and CDR2 is FYNNEI. CDR3 nucleotide sequence: TGTGCCAGCTCCCCGCAGGCCCACACCGGGGAGCTGTTTTTT. It encodes CASSPQAHTGELFF.

This chain uses TRBV5-1 with TRBJ2-1, with 7 bases aligning to TRBD2. CDR3 length equals 15 residues. CDR1 is SGHRS and CDR2 is YFSETQ in the germline V gene. V lost 4 bases, J lost 2 bases, and 6 bases stayed unmatched. CDR3 amino acids: CASSRRESTYNEQFF. CDR3 in DNA: TGCGCCAGCAGCCGGCGGGAGTCGACCTACAATGAGCAGTTCTTC.

This clonotype was picked up one time. Its ends do not fully match the called genes, so a read error is possible. The chain joins TRBV3-1 to TRBJ1-3; no reliable D call. The CDR3 length is 16 residues. Germline CDR1 reads LGHDT; CDR2 reads YNNKEL (reference sequence). CDR3 protein: CANSQRPRIIGNTIYF. The CDR3 nucleotides read TGTGCCAACAGCCAACGACCCCGGATCATAGGAAACACCATATATTTT.

The rearrangement links TRBV20-1 to TRBJ2-3; TRBD2 agrees at 8 bases. The CDR3 is 13 residues long. The V segment lost 5 bases and the J segment 5 bases; nucleotides outside the gene matches: 6. Germline assignment: CDR1 DFQATT and CDR2 SNEGSKA (reference sequence). The CDR3 loop is CSAGAGVEDTQYF. DNA of the CDR3: TGCAGTGCTGGAGCGGGAGTGGAAGATACGCAGTATTTT.

This clonotype has at least ten counts. This chain uses TRBV6-6 with TRBJ1-4, with D perhaps matching TRBD1 (6 bases). The V and J ends lost 5 bases and 8 bases respectively, with 12 bases between them. The CDR3 length is 13 residues. CDR1 is MNHNY, CDR2 SVGAGI, per germline (reference sequence). As DNA, the CDR3 is TGTGCCAGCAGTACAGGGAATTGGGAAAAACTGTTTTTT. Protein product: CASSTGNWEKLFF.

In its sample, this clonotype was seen a few times. V gene TRBV2 combines with J gene TRBJ1-4; 7 positions match TRBD1. There are 18 residues in the CDR3. The V gene's germline CDR1 is SNHLY and CDR2 FYNNEI. The V and J ends lost 4 bases and 5 bases, in that order; junction bases with no gene match: 16. The DNA for the CDR3 is TGTGCCAGCAGTGGCCCCCCACAGGGGAAGCTTGGGAATGAAAAACTGTTTTTT. It translates to CASSGPPQGKLGNEKLFF. Using reference TRBV2 and TRBJ1-4 for the parts outside the CDR3, the full variable domain is EPEVTQTPSHQVTQMGQEVILRCVPISNHLYFYWYRQILGQKVEFLVSFYNNEISEKSEIFDDQFSVERPDGSNFTLKIRSTKLEDSAMYFCASSGPPQGKLGNEKLFFGSGTQLSVL.

This clonotype showed up just a few times. V and J are TRBV27 and TRBJ1-4, with a weak D call TRBD1 (5 bases). The CDR3 has 13 amino acids. The V gene's germline CDR1 is MNHEY and CDR2 SMNVEV (reference sequence). Deletions cut 4 bases from V and 7 bases from J, with 10 bases between. This chain's CDR3 is CASSWGRREKLFF. DNA of the CDR3: TGTGCCAGCAGTTGGGGCCGGCGTGAAAAACTGTTTTTT.

This clonotype was counted between two and nine times. The chain couples TRBV6-2 or TRBV6-3 to TRBJ2-3, with D hard to call. CDR1 and CDR2 (germline): MNHEY, SVGEGT. Trimming cost V 2 bases and J 5 bases, with 5 bases left between them. CDR3 length: 12 amino acids. The DNA for the CDR3 is TGTGCCAGCAGTTACCGTAGAGATACGCAGTATTTT. Translating it yields CASSYRRDTQYF.

This clonotype has a count of ten or more. The chain joins TRBV5-6 to TRBJ1-1; TRBD1 is a possible D gene (6 bases). V lost 1 base and J 9 bases, leaving 10 bases between the germline ends. CDR1 is SGHDT and CDR2 is YYEEEE in the germline V gene. The CDR3 spans 12 residues. As DNA, the CDR3 is TGTGCCAGCAGCTTGTCGGGGACAAAAGCTTTCTTT. Its translation is CASSLSGTKAFF.

This chain uses TRBV12-3 or TRBV12-4 with TRBJ1-2; D is undetermined. CDR3 length: 12 residues. V was clipped by 7 bases and J by 1 base, with 7 bases between them. CDR3 sequence (DNA): TGTGCCAGCACTCTTAATAACTATGGCTACACCTTC. Its protein product is CASTLNNYGYTF.

This clonotype came up many times. In DNA form, the CDR3 reads TGTGCCAGCAGCCAAGAAGGGGCCACTGAAGCTTTCTTT. Translating it yields CASSQEGATEAFF. The rearrangement links TRBV3-1 to TRBJ1-1; weak D call: TRBD1 (5 bases). Germline V CDR1 and CDR2: LGHDT, YNNKEL (reference sequence). Deletions cut 0 bases from V and 4 bases from J, with 6 bases between. This CDR3 has 13 amino acids. Full variable domain (missing parts from reference TRBV3-1 and TRBJ1-1): DTAVSQTPKYLVTQMGNDKSIKCEQNLGHDTMYWYKQDSKKFLKIMFSYNNKELIINETVPNRFSPKSPDKAHLNLHINSLELGDSAVYFCASSQEGATEAFFGQGTRLTVV.

J is TRBJ2-7 and V is TRBV21-1. TRBV21-1 is an annotated pseudogene. This CDR3 comprises 13 residues. The DNA of the CDR3 is TGTGCCAGCCCCTTTATAGGCCTCTCCGAGCAGTACTTC. Its protein is CASPFIGLSEQYF.

This clonotype was detected many times. This rearrangement joins TRBV7-8 to TRBJ2-7; D unclear. Germline CDR1 is SGHVS and CDR2 is FQNEAQ. Trimming left V 0 bases short and J 3 bases short, with 15 bases between. This CDR3 has 16 residues. DNA for the CDR3: TGTGCCAGCAGCTTAGCGCTGGAGACGGTAATCTACGAGCAGTACTTC. This codes for CASSLALETVIYEQYF.

The V and J genes are TRBV5-1 and TRBJ1-1; D is ambiguous. CDR3 size: 12 residues. Germline V gene data show CDR1 as SGHRS and CDR2 as YFSETQ. Between the trimmed V and J ends, which lost 7 bases and 2 bases, there was a span of 9 bases. The CDR3 loop is CASSGDNTEAFF. The CDR3, as DNA: TGCGCCAGCTCAGGAGACAACACTGAAGCTTTCTTT. The variable domain in full, completed from reference TRBV5-1 and TRBJ1-1, reads KAGVTQTPRYLIKTRGQQVTLSCSPISGHRSVSWYQQTPGQGLQFLFEYFSETQRNKGNFPGRFSGRQFSNSRSEMNVSTLELGDSALYLCASSGDNTEAFFGQGTRLTVV.

The chain couples TRBV7-9 to TRBJ2-3; 7 bases map to TRBD2. In germline, CDR1 is SEHNR, CDR2 FQNEAQ (reference sequence). V shed 5 bases and J 0 bases; nucleotides not matched to a gene: 8. The CDR3 runs 16 residues. Written as DNA, the CDR3 is TGTGCCAGCAGCCCCCGCTCAGCGGGAAGCACAGATACGCAGTATTTT. This encodes CASSPRSAGSTDTQYF.

The chain has TRBV5-1 and TRBJ1-2; TRBD1 matches at 7 bases. V gave up 4 bases and J gave up 4 bases; unmatched junction bases: 10. The CDR3 spans 15 residues. Germline CDR1 and CDR2: SGHRS and YFSETQ. CDR3 residues: CASSHRSGQFYGYTF. The CDR3 nucleotides are TGCGCCAGCAGCCATAGGTCGGGACAGTTCTATGGCTACACCTTC.

J is TRBJ1-1 and V is TRBV5-1, with D possibly matching TRBD1 (5 bases). The CDR3 is 18 amino acids. Trimming shortened V by 0 bases and J by 0 bases, and 18 bases separated the two germline ends. CDR1 and CDR2 (germline): SGHRS, YFSETQ. CDR3 loop: CASSLEGIRGGMNTEAFF. DNA of the CDR3: TGCGCCAGCAGCTTGGAAGGTATAAGGGGAGGTATGAACACTGAAGCTTTCTTT.

The chain joins TRBV7-2 to TRBJ1-6; 8 nucleotides agree with TRBD1. The V segment lost 4 bases and the J segment 9 bases; nucleotides outside the gene matches: 5. In germline, CDR1 is SGHTA, CDR2 FQGNSA. This CDR3 contains 14 residues. The CDR3 loop is CASSSTGVTSPLHF. CDR3 DNA: TGTGCCAGCAGCTCGACAGGGGTTACTTCACCCCTCCACTTT.

This clonotype occurred a few times. The J gene is TRBJ1-5, the V gene TRBV13; D possibly corresponds to TRBD1 (5 bases). The V gene's germline CDR1 is PRHDT and CDR2 FYEKMQ (reference sequence). V lost 3 bases and J 5 bases, leaving 8 bases between the germline ends. CDR3 length equals 13 residues. In DNA form, the CDR3 reads TGTGCCAGCAGCTTGTTCAGGGATCAGCCCCAGCATTTT. This translates into CASSLFRDQPQHF.

A remark on this clonotype: This may stem from a read error, because a much larger clone lies one nucleotide away. This rearrangement joins TRBV5-6 to TRBJ2-2; no definite D call. The CDR3 is made up of 13 amino acids. Trimming left V 3 bases short and J 7 bases short, with 10 bases between. Germline lookup yields CDR1 SGHDT and CDR2 YYEEEE. The chain's CDR3 is CASSSTLLGELFF. DNA for the CDR3: TGTGCCAGCAGCTCGACCCTACTCGGGGAGCTGTTTTTT.

The chain couples TRBV9 to TRBJ2-1; maybe TRBD2 (5 bases). From germline, CDR1 is SGDLS and CDR2 YYNGEE. V was cut by 4 bases and J by 8 bases, with 10 bases left in between. The CDR3 loop spans 12 amino acids. CDR3 in DNA: TGTGCCAGCAGCTTCACTAGTGATGAGCAGTTCTTC. Encoded protein: CASSFTSDEQFF.